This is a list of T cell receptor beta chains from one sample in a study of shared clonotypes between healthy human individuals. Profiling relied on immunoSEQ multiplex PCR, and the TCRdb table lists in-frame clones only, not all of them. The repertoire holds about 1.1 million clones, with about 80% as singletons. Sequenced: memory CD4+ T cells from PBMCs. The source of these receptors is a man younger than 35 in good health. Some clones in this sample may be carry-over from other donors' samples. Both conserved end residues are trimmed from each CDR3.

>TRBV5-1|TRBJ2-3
ASTQGGTDTQY
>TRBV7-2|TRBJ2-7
ASSASGTYNYEQY
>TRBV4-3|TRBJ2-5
ASSQAQGTQTQY
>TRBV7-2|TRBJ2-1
ASSPQTSARYNEQF
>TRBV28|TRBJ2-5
ASSRLKFVETQY
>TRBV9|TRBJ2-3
ASSVIRGCCRGTDTQY
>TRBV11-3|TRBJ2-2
ASSGQGSVGELF
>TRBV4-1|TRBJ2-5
ASSQTGAQETQY
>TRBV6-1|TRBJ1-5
ASSARVRLSQPQH
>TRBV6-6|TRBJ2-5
ASSLQGWQTQY
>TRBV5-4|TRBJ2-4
ASSTREKGLNIQY